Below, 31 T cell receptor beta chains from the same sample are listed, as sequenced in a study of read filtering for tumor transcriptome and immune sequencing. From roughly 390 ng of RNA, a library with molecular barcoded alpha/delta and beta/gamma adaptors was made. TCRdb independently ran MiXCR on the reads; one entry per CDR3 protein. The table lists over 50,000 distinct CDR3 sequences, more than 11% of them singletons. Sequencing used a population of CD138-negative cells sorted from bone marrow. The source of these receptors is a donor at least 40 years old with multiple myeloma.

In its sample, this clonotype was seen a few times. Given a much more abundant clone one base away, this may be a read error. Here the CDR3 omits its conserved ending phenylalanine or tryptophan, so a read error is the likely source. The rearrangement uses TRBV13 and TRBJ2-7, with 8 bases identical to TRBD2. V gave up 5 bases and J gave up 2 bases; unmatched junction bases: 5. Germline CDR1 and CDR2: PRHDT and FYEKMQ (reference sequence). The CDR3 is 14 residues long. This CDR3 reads CASSPRLATYEQYS. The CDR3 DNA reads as TGTGCCAGCAGCCCAAGACTAGCGACCTACGAGCAGTACTCC.

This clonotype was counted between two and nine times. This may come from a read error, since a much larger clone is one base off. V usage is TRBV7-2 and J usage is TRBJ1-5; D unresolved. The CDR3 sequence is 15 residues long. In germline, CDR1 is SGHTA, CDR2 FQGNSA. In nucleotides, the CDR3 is TGTGCCAGCAGCTCCTATACTTATAGCGATCAGCCCCAGCATTTT. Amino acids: CASSSYTYSDQPQHF.

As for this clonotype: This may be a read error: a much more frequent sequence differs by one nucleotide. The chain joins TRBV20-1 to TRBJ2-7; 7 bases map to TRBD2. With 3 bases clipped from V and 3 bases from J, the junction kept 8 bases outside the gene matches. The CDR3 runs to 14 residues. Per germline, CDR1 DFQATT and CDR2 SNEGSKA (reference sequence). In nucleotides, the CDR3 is TGCAGTGCTAGGCCAAGGGGACTATTCTACGAGCAGTACTTC. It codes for CSARPRGLFYEQYF.

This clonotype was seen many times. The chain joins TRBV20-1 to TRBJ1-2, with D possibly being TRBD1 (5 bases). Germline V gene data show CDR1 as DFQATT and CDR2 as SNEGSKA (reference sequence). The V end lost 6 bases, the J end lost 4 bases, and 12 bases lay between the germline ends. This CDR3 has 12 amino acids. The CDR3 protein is CSASLGAYGYTF. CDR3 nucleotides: TGCAGTGCCTCCCTTGGGGCCTATGGCTACACCTTC.

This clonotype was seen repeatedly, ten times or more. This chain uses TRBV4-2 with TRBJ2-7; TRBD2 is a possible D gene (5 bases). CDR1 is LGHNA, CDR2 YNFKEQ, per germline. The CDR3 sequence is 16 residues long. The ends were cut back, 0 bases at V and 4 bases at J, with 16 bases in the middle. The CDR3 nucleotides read TGTGCCAGCAGCCAAGAGGGGAGACTCCCCCTTTACGAGCAGTACTTC. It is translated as CASSQEGRLPLYEQYF.

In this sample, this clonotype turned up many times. The CDR3 DNA reads TGTGCCATCAGTGACGTAGATGCCGGGGAGCTGTTTTTT. The encoded protein is CAISDVDAGELFF. The rearrangement links TRBV10-3 to TRBJ2-2; D remains unclear. Trimming shortened V by 3 bases and J by 6 bases, and 8 bases separated the two germline ends. CDR3 length: 13 residues. The germline CDR1 and CDR2 sequences are ENHRY and SYGVKD.

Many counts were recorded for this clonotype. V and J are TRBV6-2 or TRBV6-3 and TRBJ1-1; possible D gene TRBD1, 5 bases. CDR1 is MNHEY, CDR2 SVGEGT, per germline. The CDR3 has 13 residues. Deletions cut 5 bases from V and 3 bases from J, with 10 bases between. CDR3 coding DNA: TGTGCCAGCAGTCGACAGCTATACACTGAAGCTTTCTTT. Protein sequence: CASSRQLYTEAFF.

CDR3 DNA: TGCAGCGTTGAATACGGGGGGCGTGGGCAGTATTTT. This gives the protein CSVEYGGRGQYF. V gene TRBV29-1 combines with J gene TRBJ2-3; D possibly corresponds to TRBD2 (7 bases). Germline loops: CDR1 SQVTM, CDR2 ANQGSEA. Trimming removed 2 bases from V and 11 bases from J, with 14 bases in between. This CDR3 is 12 amino acids long.

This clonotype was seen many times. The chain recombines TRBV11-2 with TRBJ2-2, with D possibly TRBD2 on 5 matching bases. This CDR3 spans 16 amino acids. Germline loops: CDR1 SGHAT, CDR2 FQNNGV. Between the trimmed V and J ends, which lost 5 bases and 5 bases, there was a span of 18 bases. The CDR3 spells CASSRRGRRETGELFF. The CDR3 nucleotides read TGTGCCAGCAGCCGAAGAGGGAGAAGGGAGACCGGGGAGCTGTTTTTT.

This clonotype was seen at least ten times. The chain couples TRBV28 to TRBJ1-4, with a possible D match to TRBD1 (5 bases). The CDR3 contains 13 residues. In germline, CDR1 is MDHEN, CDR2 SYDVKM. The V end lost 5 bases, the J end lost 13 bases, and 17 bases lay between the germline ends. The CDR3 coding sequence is TGTGCCAGCAGTCTGGTGGGGCCGGGAGGACTGTTTTTT. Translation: CASSLVGPGGLFF. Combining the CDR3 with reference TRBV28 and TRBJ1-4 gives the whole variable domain DVKVTQSSRYLVKRTGEKVFLECVQDMDHENMFWYRQDPGLGLRLIYFSYDVKMKEKGDIPEGYSVSREKKERFSLILESASTNQTSMYLCASSLVGPGGLFFGSGTQLSVL.

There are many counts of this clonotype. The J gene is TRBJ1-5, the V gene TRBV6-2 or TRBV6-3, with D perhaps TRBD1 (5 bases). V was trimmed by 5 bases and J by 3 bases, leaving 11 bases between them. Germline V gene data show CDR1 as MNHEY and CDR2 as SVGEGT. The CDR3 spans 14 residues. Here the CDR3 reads CASSLRQNNQPQHF. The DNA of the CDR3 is TGTGCCAGCAGTCTCCGACAGAACAATCAGCCCCAGCATTTT.

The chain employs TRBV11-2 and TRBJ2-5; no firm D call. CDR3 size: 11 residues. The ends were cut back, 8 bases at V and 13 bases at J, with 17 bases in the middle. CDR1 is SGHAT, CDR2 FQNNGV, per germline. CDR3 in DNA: TGTGCCAGCGCGCAGGCTGGTATCCCGTACTTC. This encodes CASAQAGIPYF. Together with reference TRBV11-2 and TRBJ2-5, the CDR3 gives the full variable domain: EAGVAQSPRYKIIEKRQSVAFWCNPISGHATLYWYQQILGQGPKLLIQFQNNGVVDDSQLPKDRFSAERLKGVDSTLKIQPAKLEDSAVYLCASAQAGIPYFGPGTRLLVL.

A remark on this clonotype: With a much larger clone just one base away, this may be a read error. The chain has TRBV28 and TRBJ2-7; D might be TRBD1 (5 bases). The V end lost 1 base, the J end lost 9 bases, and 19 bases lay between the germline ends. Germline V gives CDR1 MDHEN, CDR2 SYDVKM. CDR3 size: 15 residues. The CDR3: CASSLSPRRAHGQYF. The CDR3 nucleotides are TGTGCCAGCAGTTTATCGCCCCGCAGGGCCCACGGGCAGTACTTC.

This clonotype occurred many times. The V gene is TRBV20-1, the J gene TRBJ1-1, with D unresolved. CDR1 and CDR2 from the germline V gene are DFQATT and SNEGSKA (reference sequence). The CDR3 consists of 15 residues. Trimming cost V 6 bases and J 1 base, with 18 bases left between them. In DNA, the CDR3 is TGCAGTGCGATCGCCGGGTCCCTTAGGAACACTGAAGCTTTCTTT. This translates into CSAIAGSLRNTEAFF.

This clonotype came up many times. The CDR3, as DNA: TGTGCCAGCAGTTTGTCGGTAGACGAGCAGTACTTC. Its translation is CASSLSVDEQYF. V and J are TRBV28 and TRBJ2-7; D is ambiguous. V was trimmed by 3 bases and J by 5 bases, leaving 8 bases between them. The CDR3 spans 12 residues. CDR1 MDHEN and CDR2 SYDVKM come from the germline V gene.

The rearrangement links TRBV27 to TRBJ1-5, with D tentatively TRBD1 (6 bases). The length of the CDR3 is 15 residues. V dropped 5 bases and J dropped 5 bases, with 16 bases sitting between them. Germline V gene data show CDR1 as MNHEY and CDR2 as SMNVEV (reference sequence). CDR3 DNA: TGTGCCAGCAGTCCCTCCCCAGGGGCGTATCAGCCCCAGCATTTT. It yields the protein CASSPSPGAYQPQHF.

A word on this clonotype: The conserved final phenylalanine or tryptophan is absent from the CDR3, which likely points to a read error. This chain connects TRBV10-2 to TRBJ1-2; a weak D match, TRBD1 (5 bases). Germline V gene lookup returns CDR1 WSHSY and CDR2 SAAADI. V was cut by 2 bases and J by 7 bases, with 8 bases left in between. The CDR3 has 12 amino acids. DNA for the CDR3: TGCGCCAGCAGTGAGAGGGGTGCTGGCTACACCCTC. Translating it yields CASSERGAGYTL.

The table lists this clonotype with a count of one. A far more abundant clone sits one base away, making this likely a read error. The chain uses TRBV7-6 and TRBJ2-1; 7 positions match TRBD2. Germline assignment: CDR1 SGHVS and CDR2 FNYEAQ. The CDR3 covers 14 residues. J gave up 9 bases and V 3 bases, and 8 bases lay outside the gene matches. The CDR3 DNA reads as TGTGCCAGCAGCTTCGTGACTAGCCGAGGTGAGCAGTTCTTC. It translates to CASSFVTSRGEQFF.

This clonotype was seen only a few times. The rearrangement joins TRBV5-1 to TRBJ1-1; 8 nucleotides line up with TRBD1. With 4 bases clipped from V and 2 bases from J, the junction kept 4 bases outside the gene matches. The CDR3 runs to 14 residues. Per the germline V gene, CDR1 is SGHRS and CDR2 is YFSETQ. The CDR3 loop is CASSRTGFNTEAFF. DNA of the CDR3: TGCGCCAGCAGCCGGACAGGGTTCAACACTGAAGCTTTCTTT.

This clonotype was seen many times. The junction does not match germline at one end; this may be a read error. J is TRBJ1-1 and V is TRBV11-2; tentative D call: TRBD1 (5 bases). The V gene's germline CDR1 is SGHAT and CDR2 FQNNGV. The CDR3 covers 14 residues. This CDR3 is CASSLGQGGTEAFF. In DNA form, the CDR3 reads TGTGCCAGCAGTTTAGGTCAGGGAGGCACTGAAGCTTTCTTT.

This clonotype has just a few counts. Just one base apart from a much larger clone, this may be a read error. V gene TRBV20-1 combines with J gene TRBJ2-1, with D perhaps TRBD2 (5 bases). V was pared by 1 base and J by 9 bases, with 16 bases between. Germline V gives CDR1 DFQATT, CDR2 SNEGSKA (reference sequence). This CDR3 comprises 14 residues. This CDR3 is CSARGPRVGVEQFF. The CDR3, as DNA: TGCAGTGCTAGAGGCCCTCGAGTGGGAGTTGAGCAGTTCTTC.

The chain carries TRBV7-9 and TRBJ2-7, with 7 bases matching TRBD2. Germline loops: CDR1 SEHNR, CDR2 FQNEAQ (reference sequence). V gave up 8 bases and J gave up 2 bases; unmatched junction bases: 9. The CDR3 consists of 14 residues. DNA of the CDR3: TGTGCCAGCGGCAGCCTAGCGGAAGCCTACGAGCAGTACTTC. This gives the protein CASGSLAEAYEQYF.

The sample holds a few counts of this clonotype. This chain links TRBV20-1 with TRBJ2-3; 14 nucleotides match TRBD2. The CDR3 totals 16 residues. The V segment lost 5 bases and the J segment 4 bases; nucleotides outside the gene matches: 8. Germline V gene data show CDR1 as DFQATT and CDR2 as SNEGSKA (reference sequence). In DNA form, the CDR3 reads TGCAGTGCTGTCGGACTAGCGGGAGGTCTGGCAGATACGCAGTATTTT. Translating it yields CSAVGLAGGLADTQYF.

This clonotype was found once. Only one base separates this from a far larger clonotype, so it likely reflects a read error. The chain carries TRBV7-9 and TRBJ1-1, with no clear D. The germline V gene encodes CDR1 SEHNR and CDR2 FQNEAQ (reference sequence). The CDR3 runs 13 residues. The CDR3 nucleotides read TGTGCCAGCAGCTTAGAGGGTTTGACTGAAGCTTCCTTT. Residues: CASSLEGLTEASF.

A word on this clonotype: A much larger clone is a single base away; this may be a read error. CDR3 amino acids: CSAHRGGGNTGELFF. CDR3 DNA sequence: TGCAGTGCTCATAGGGGTGGGGGGAACACCGGGGAGCTGTTTTTT. This chain connects TRBV20-1 to TRBJ2-2; the D call may be TRBD1 or TRBD2 (5 bases each). The CDR3 is made up of 15 amino acids. Trimming shortened V by 5 bases and J by 1 base, and 14 bases separated the two germline ends. CDR1 is DFQATT, CDR2 SNEGSKA, per germline (reference sequence).

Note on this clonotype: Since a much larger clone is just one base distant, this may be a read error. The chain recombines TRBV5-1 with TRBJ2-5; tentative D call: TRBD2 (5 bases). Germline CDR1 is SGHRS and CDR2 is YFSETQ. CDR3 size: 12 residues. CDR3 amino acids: CTSSLEEETQYF. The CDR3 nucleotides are TGCACCAGCAGCTTGGAGGAAGAGACCCAGTACTTC.

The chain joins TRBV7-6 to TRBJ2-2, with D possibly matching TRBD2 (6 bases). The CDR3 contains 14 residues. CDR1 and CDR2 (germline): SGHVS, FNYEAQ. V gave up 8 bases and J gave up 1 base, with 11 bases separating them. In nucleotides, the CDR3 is TGTGCCAGCGGGCGGGACCTGAACACCGGGGAGCTGTTTTTT. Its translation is CASGRDLNTGELFF. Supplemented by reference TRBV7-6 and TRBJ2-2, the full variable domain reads GAGVSQSPRYKVTKRGQDVALRCDPISGHVSLYWYRQALGQGPEFLTYFNYEAQQDKSGLPNDRFSAERPEGSISTLTIQRTEQRDSAMYRCASGRDLNTGELFFGEGSRLTVL.

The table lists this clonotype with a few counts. CDR3: CSVEDGTGDEQFF. The CDR3 DNA reads as TGCAGCGTTGAAGACGGGACTGGCGATGAGCAGTTCTTC. This chain joins TRBV29-1 and TRBJ2-1, with D perhaps matching TRBD2 (6 bases). The ends were cut back, 0 bases at V and 8 bases at J, with 11 bases in the middle. The germline gives CDR1 SQVTM, CDR2 ANQGSEA. CDR3 length equals 13 residues.

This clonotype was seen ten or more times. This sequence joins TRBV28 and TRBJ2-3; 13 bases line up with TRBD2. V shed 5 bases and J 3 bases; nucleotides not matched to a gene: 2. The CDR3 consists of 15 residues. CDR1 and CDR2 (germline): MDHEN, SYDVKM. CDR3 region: CASSPTSGGTDTQYF. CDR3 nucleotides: TGTGCCAGCAGTCCGACTAGCGGGGGGACAGATACGCAGTATTTT.

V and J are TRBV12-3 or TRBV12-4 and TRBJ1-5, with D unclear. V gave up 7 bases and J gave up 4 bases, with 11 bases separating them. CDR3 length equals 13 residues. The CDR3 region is CASKPGSNQPQHF. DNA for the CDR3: TGTGCCAGCAAACCGGGATCGAATCAGCCCCAGCATTTT.

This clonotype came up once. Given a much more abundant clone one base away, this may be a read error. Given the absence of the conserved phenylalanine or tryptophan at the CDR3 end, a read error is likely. The chain's CDR3 is CASTRNPYGYTL. For the CDR3, the DNA is TGTGCCAGTACCCGTAACCCATATGGCTACACCTTG. The chain recombines TRBV19 with TRBJ1-2; no reliable D call. V lost 7 bases and J 5 bases, leaving 11 bases between the germline ends. This CDR3 is built from 12 residues. Germline V gene sequence: CDR1 LNHDA, CDR2 SQIVND (reference sequence).